There are many counts of the clone carrying this T cell receptor (beta chain). What it binds is not known. This entry belongs to a study of identical twins. Study-level results: Memory repertoires showed no such pattern, whereas abundant cord blood beta clonotypes carried fewer insertions. In zero-insertion analyses, partial confounding could arise from invariant MAIT and iNKT cells.

CDR3 length: 12 amino acids. Trimming took 8 bases from V and 4 from J, leaving 11 bases between them. One entry per CDR3 protein results from TCRdb running MiXCR on the 5' RACE reads. Of 550,000 to 800,000 distinct CDR3 sequences in the sample, under 8.5% were seen once. The data were also submitted as part of a second study, on yellow fever vaccine responses in identical twins.

V is TRBV12-3 or TRBV12-4 and J is TRBJ2-5; maybe TRBD2 (6 bases). The receptor was derived from a woman aged 18-29 years in good health. Specimen: PBMCs. The CDR3 nucleotides read TGTGCCAGCTCCCGACTAGGAGAGACCCAGTACTTC. It codes for CASSRLGETQYF.